This TCR beta chain came from a study of shared clonotypes between healthy human individuals. Study-wide results and caveats: Among non-shared clonotypes, generation probabilities were lower than among those shared by all four donors.

Notes on this clone: What it binds is unknown.

For every subset, genomic DNA was evenly distributed across several immunoSEQ plates. The assay was immunoSEQ multiplex PCR, and TCRdb's table has in-frame clones only and misses some. The data hold hundreds of thousands of clones, with about 95% observed a single time. CD8 cells regarded as naive lacked CD45RO, were positively chosen for CCR7, and omitted terminally differentiated effector memory CD45RA+ cells. Those who donated, Caucasian adults without exception, all lived in Nashville, Tennessee. This TCR came from a woman in her twenties or thirties in good health. Sequenced input: naive CD8+ T cells sorted from blood.

The CDR3 sequence: CASSPLTVTGGNYGYTF. Written as DNA, the CDR3 is TGTGCCAGCAGCCCCCTGACCGTGACAGGGGGCAACTATGGCTACACCTTC. The chain uses TRBV5-6 and TRBJ1-2, with 10 bases identical to TRBD1. CDR1 is SGHDT, CDR2 YYEEEE, per germline. The CDR3 consists of 17 residues. J was trimmed by 2 bases and V by 4 bases; bases with no gene match: 11.